These T cell receptor beta chains were read from a single sample in a study of blood T cell repertoires in COVID-19. Produced via immunoSEQ multiplex PCR; TCRdb's table is partial and in-frame only. The repertoire holds around 620,000 clones, with about 87% as singletons. Sequences were obtained from peripheral blood. These TCRs come from a young woman with acute or convalescent COVID-19. Each CDR3 is given with its conserved first and last residue. The order of the fields is J gene, D gene, clone size, V gene, CDR3 DNA, CDR3 protein. The D gene is left open where the match is weak. Size is stated for part of the rows, as once, few or many counts, or as a class when the clone is expanded.

TRBJ1-2 | NA | NA | TRBV9 | TGTGCCAGCAGCGTAGGCGGGGAGTATGGCTACACCTTC | CASSVGGEYGYTF
TRBJ2-7 | TRBD1 | NA | TRBV11-2 | TGTGCCAGCAGCCAACAGGGGTACGAGCAGTACTTC | CASSQQGYEQYF
TRBJ1-2 | NA | NA | TRBV19 | TGTGCCAGCTTCGGCTTAGACTTTAACTATGGCTACACCTTC | CASFGLDFNYGYTF
TRBJ1-4 | TRBD1 | NA | TRBV5-8 | TGTGCCAGCAGGCACTTTAATACAGGGGGAGAAAAACTGTTTTTT | CASRHFNTGGEKLFF
TRBJ2-1 | NA | once | TRBV12-3/TRBV12-4 | TGTGCCAGCACTACCGGGACACCCAATGAGCAGTTCTTC | CASTTGTPNEQFF
TRBJ2-2 | TRBD1 | NA | TRBV24-1 | TGTGCCACCAGTGATGTTTCATCCGGGACAGTAATGACCGGGGAGCTGTTTTTT | CATSDVSSGTVMTGELFF
TRBJ1-6 | TRBD1 | NA | TRBV3-1/TRBV3-2 | TGTGCCAGCAGGACAGGGTATAATTCACCCCTCCACTTT | CASRTGYNSPLHF
TRBJ1-3 | TRBD1 | NA | TRBV9 | TGTGCCAGCAGCCCAGGGGGATCTGGAAACACCATATATTTT | CASSPGGSGNTIYF
TRBJ1-2 | NA | NA | TRBV6-5 | TGTGCCAGCAGTTACGGGGGGGCGGTTGGCTACACCTTC | CASSYGGAVGYTF
TRBJ2-3 | NA | NA | TRBV12-3/TRBV12-4 | TGTGCCAGCAGATTCAACAGGGCAGATACGCAGTATTTT | CASRFNRADTQYF
TRBJ1-2 | TRBD1 | NA | TRBV9 | TGTGCCAGCAGCGAGGGACAGGGGTTAGCGGGCTACACCTTC | CASSEGQGLAGYTF
TRBJ2-2 | NA | NA | TRBV18 | TGTGCCAGCTCACGGAAGGCAGGGACGAACACCGGGGAGCTGTTTTTT | CASSRKAGTNTGELFF
TRBJ1-1 | TRBD1 | NA | TRBV25-1 | TGTGCCAGCAGTGACAAACGGACAGGGCCCAAAGCTTTCTTT | CASSDKRTGPKAFF
TRBJ2-3 | NA | few | TRBV7-9 | TGTGCCAGCACCCCGCGGTACACAGATACGCAGTATTTT | CASTPRYTDTQYF
TRBJ2-3 | TRBD2 | NA | TRBV7-9 | TGTGCCAGCACGAAGTTTGGGGGGGGCACAGATACGCAGTATTTT | CASTKFGGGTDTQYF
TRBJ2-7 | TRBD1 | NA | TRBV12-3/TRBV12-4 | TGTGCCAGCAGTTTGGATTTGGGACAGGGGTACTTC | CASSLDLGQGYF
TRBJ1-3 | NA | NA | TRBV7-2 | TGTGCCAGCAGCCCCTACAGAACTTCCTCTGGAAACACCATATATTTT | CASSPYRTSSGNTIYF
TRBJ1-6 | TRBD1 | NA | TRBV7-9 | TGTGCCAGCAGCTTTCAGACAGGGGGCGCCTTCTATAATTCACCCCTCCACTTT | CASSFQTGGAFYNSPLHF
TRBJ2-1 | TRBD2 | once | TRBV7-2 | TGTGCCAGCAGCTTAGCGCCTAGCGGGGGGTACAATGAGCAGTTCTTC | CASSLAPSGGYNEQFF